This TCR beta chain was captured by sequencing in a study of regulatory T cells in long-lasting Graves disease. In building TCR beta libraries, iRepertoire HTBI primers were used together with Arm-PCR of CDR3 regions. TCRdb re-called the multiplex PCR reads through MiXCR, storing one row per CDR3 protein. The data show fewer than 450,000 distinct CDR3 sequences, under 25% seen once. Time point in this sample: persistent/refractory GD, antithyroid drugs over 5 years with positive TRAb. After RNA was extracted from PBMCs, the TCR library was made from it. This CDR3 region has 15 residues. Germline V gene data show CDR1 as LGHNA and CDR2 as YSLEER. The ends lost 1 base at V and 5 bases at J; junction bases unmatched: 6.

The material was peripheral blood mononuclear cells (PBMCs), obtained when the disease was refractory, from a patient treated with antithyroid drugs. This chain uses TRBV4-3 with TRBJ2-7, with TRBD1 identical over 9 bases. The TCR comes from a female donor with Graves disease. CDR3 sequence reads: CASSQVTGGQNEQYF. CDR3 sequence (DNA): TGCGCCAGCAGCCAAGTAACAGGGGGCCAGAACGAGCAGTACTTC.